This TCR beta chain is from a study of Ad26.COV2.S vaccination and SARS-CoV-2 variants. Study conclusions and caveats: Placebo recipients had lower spike-specific TCR breadth than vaccine recipients. Recipients of either vaccine or placebo displayed similar breadth of non-spike TCRs.

With respect to this clone: Its antigen remains unidentified.

The treatment is: 15 to 20 received Ad26.COV2.S at low or high dose, single or two shots; roughly five received placebo; per-sample allocation not given. Sampling took place 63 days after the first vaccine or placebo injection. Immunization relied on an Ad26 vector, which expressed Wuhan-strain SARS-CoV-2 spike. Sequencing used immunoSEQ multiplex PCR; TCRdb keeps in-frame clones, though not all of them. The top ten clones hold approximately 3.7% of a sample with 300,000 to 500,000 clones, around 85% of them seen once. Trimming took 8 bases from V and 0 from J; bases not matched to a gene: 14. Germline V gives CDR1 MNHEY, CDR2 SMNVEV (reference sequence). The CDR3 covers 18 residues.

The sample in question was peripheral blood, obtained in a trial of Ad26.COV2.S vaccine versus placebo. The chain combines TRBV27 with TRBJ1-5; TRBD1 aligns across 9 bases. The source of this sequence is a person between 18 and 59 years old who received the Ad26.COV2.S COVID-19 vaccine or a placebo. The CDR3 is CASAGGTGTLYSNQPQHF. For the CDR3, the DNA is TGTGCCAGCGCCGGAGGGACAGGGACTCTTTATAGCAATCAGCCCCAGCATTTT.